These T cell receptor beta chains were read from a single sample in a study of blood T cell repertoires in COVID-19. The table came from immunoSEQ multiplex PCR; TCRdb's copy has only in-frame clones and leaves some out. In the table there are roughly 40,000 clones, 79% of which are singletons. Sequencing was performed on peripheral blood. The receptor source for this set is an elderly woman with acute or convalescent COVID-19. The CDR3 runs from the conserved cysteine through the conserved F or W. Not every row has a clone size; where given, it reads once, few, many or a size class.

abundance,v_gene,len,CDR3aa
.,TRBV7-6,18,CASSHGGLSKGAKNIQYF
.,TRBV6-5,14,CASSWFRADTEAFF
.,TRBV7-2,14,CASSLDRVNYGYTF
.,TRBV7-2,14,CASSLGVGYSEAFF
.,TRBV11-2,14,CASSQGGVFYGYTF
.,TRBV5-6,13,CASSLYISTEAFF
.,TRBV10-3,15,CAISGGGRAPGEQYF
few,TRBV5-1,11,CASSSGTGEYF
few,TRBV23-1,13,CASSPTSVSPLHF
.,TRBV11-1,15,CASSWGQDGGYGYTF
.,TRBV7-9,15,CASSPSGRNTDTQYF
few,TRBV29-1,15,CSVDQPGGSGYGYTF
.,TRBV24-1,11,CATKSYTEAFF
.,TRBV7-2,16,CASSSLTSGRAREQYF
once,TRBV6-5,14,CASSYGVGGGGAFF
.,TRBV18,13,CASSQDRAAPQHF
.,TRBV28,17,CASSLMAGVGENYEQYF
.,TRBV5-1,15,CASSPRGQGNEKLFF
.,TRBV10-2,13,CASTGTSMETQYF
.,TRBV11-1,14,CASSPSQGYNEQFF
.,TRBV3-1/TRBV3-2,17,CASSPQFRQGSGYGYTF
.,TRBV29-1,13,CSVIRGPNYGYTF